This T cell receptor beta chain emerged from a study of neoadjuvant anti-PD-1 for oral cavity cancer. Stated time point: after neoadjuvant nivolumab, at surgical resection. Patients had HPV-negative, locally advanced oral cavity squamous cell carcinoma. Trimming pared 0 bases from V and 1 base from J, leaving 11 bases between. The CDR3 covers 15 residues. CDR1 is SGHRS and CDR2 is YFSETQ in the germline V gene. This clone has only one observation. As yet, its antigen is unknown. Broader study findings: Higher pretreatment blood Treg/Th17 ratios correlated with higher pretreatment blood and lower post-treatment tumor TCRbeta clonality.

Sequencing was performed with immunoSEQ multiplex PCR; in TCRdb, only in-frame clones are kept and a portion is missing. The sample records some 14,000 clones, roughly 73% being singletons. The V and J genes are TRBV5-1 and TRBJ2-7; D possibly corresponds to TRBD2 (5 bases). This TCR came from a person aged 35-79 years with oral cavity squamous cell carcinoma. This sample comprised PBMCs, obtained after nivolumab (anti-PD-1) treatment. The CDR3, as DNA: TGCGCCAGCAGCTTGGGGTCGGCGGGTTCCTACGAGCAGTACTTC. It is translated as CASSLGSAGSYEQYF.